The 22 T cell receptor beta chains listed next were all sequenced from one sample in a study of post-analysis software for immune sequencing data. Which antigens these TCRs recognize remains unknown. cDNA libraries for TCR beta contained unique molecular identifiers. MiXCR, run by TCRdb on the PCR reads, gives a single entry per CDR3 protein. The table records around 400,000 distinct CDR3 sequences, roughly 38% of them present only once. Regarding the study as a whole: TRBV5-6, TRBV5-1 and TRBV20-1 were among about 5 TRBV segments more frequent in patients than controls.

Specimen: blood. All receptors derive from a girl aged 2 to 10 with multiple sclerosis.

The chain joins TRBV27 to TRBJ1-6; D is uncertain. The length of the CDR3 is 16 residues. The V gene lost 4 bases and the J gene lost 7 bases, with 17 bases spanning the gap. Germline CDR1 MNHEY, CDR2 SMNVEV (reference sequence). The CDR3 is CASSSRTVLSNSPLHF. CDR3 nucleotide sequence: TGTGCCAGCAGTTCCAGGACGGTCCTAAGCAATTCACCCCTCCACTTT.

This clonotype was counted between two and nine times. The J gene is TRBJ2-3, the V gene TRBV5-5; TRBD1 or TRBD2 may be the D gene (5 bases each). The CDR3 is made up of 16 amino acids. V dropped 0 bases and J dropped 1 base, with 12 bases sitting between them. The germline gives CDR1 SGHKS, CDR2 YYEKEE (reference sequence). Written as DNA, the CDR3 is TGTGCCAGCAGCTTGGCGGGGCGACCCGGCACAGATACGCAGTATTTT. Protein product: CASSLAGRPGTDTQYF.

This sequence joins TRBV28 and TRBJ2-5, with 7 bases that match TRBD1. CDR3 length equals 15 residues. The germline V gene encodes CDR1 MDHEN and CDR2 SYDVKM. With V trimmed by 3 bases and J by 1 base, 5 bases remained unmatched. CDR3 nucleotides: TGTGCCAGCAGTTTCCCTTGGGACAGCCAAGAGACCCAGTACTTC. Its protein product is CASSFPWDSQETQYF. Using reference TRBV28 and TRBJ2-5 for the parts outside the CDR3, the full variable domain is DVKVTQSSRYLVKRTGEKVFLECVQDMDHENMFWYRQDPGLGLRLIYFSYDVKMKEKGDIPEGYSVSREKKERFSLILESASTNQTSMYLCASSFPWDSQETQYFGPGTRLLVL.

DNA for the CDR3: TGTGCCACCAGCAGAGGTACAGGGGTAAATTCACCCCTCCACTTT. As protein: CATSRGTGVNSPLHF. This chain uses TRBV15 with TRBJ1-6; 7 positions agree with TRBD1. The germline V gene encodes CDR1 LNHNV and CDR2 YYDKDF (reference sequence). V lost 1 base and J lost 7; bases outside the gene matches: 4. The CDR3 is 15 residues long.

The chain couples TRBV6-2 or TRBV6-3 to TRBJ1-1; 9 nucleotides match TRBD1. The CDR3 is made up of 14 amino acids. In germline, CDR1 is MNHEY, CDR2 SVGEGT. With V trimmed by 6 bases and J by 5 bases, 7 bases remained unmatched. In DNA form, the CDR3 reads TGTGCCAGCAGCCCTGGGACAGGGTCTACTGAAGCTTTCTTT. Its translation is CASSPGTGSTEAFF.

V gene TRBV5-1 combines with J gene TRBJ2-7; weak D call: TRBD2 (6 bases). Germline values: CDR1 SGHRS, CDR2 YFSETQ. There are 14 residues in the CDR3. V was shortened by 3 bases and J by 3 bases, with 13 bases between the two germline ends. CDR3 loop: CASSSVGGDYEQYF. The CDR3 DNA follows: TGCGCCAGCAGCTCCGTCGGCGGGGACTACGAGCAGTACTTC.

V usage is TRBV21-1 and J usage is TRBJ2-7; the D segment call TRBD2 is taken from the table without a DNA check. TRBV21-1 has pseudogene status. This CDR3 has 22 residues. Written as DNA, the CDR3 is TGTGCCAGCAGCAAAATGGGCCCCCTACAGAATACCACTAGCGGGAGGGCCCGCGAGCAGTACTTC. The encoded protein is CASSKMGPLQNTTSGRAREQYF.

The chain carries TRBV14 and TRBJ2-1, with TRBD2 matching over 7 bases. The germline V gene has CDR1 SGHDN and CDR2 FVKESK. Trimming cost V 1 base and J 2 bases; bases outside gene matches: 8. This CDR3 region has 17 residues. CDR3 DNA: TGTGCCAGCAGCCAAGGTGAATGGCTAGCGGCCTACAATGAGCAGTTCTTC. The encoded protein is CASSQGEWLAAYNEQFF.

This clonotype was detected many times. CDR3 sequence: CASSQEGRDRRIVGYF. DNA of the CDR3: TGCGCCAGCAGCCAAGAGGGCCGGGACCGCCGGATCGTTGGGTACTTC. V gene TRBV4-3 combines with J gene TRBJ2-5; the D call may be TRBD1 or TRBD2 (5 bases each). Germline loops: CDR1 LGHNA, CDR2 YSLEER. V lost 0 bases, J lost 13 bases, and 24 bases lay in between. This CDR3 has 16 amino acids.

Concerning this clonotype itself: The junction shows a germline mismatch at one end, possibly a read error. The chain couples TRBV5-1 to TRBJ2-7; D may match TRBD1 or TRBD2 (5 bases each). Per germline, CDR1 SGHRS and CDR2 YFSETQ. This CDR3 is built from 13 residues. The CDR3 spells CASSFQGGHEQDF. DNA of the CDR3: TGCGCCAGCAGCTTCCAGGGCGGGCACGAGCAGGACTTC. Drawing the rest from reference TRBV5-1 and TRBJ2-7, the complete variable domain is KAGVTQTPRYLIKTRGQQVTLSCSPISGHRSVSWYQQTPGQGLQFLFEYFSETQRNKGNFPGRFSGRQFSNSRSEMNVSTLELGDSALYLCASSFQGGHEQDFGPGTRLTVT.

This clonotype was detected only a few times. The chain recombines TRBV12-3 or TRBV12-4 with TRBJ1-1; D unresolved. V lost 3 bases to trimming and J lost 2 bases, with 13 bases between them. CDR3 length: 15 amino acids. The CDR3 DNA reads TGTGCCAGCAGTTTCTTTAGTTCAGTTAACACTGAAGCTTTCTTT. Amino acids: CASSFFSSVNTEAFF.

The chain joins TRBV5-1 to TRBJ2-2; tentatively, D is TRBD1 or TRBD2 (5 bases each). V lost 2 bases and J 5 bases, leaving 10 bases between the germline ends. The V gene's germline CDR1 is SGHRS and CDR2 YFSETQ. The CDR3 covers 14 residues. The chain's CDR3 is CASSFGGKTGELFF. The CDR3 nucleotides read TGCGCCAGCAGCTTTGGGGGAAAGACCGGGGAGCTGTTTTTT.

Only one count was recorded for this clonotype. The J gene is TRBJ2-1, the V gene TRBV7-8, with 7 bases lining up with TRBD2. Losses at the gene ends were 5 bases for V and 4 bases for J; bases not matched to a gene: 5. In germline, CDR1 is SGHVS, CDR2 FQNEAQ. This CDR3 spans 14 amino acids. The CDR3 coding sequence is TGTGCCAGCAGCCGGGACTACCCATACAATGAGCAGTTCTTC. This codes for CASSRDYPYNEQFF.

This chain joins TRBV7-2 and TRBJ1-5, with D unresolved. The CDR3 has 13 residues. V was cut by 4 bases and J by 5 bases, with 9 bases left in between. In germline, CDR1 is SGHTA, CDR2 FQGNSA. CDR3 loop: CASSYQSDQPQHF. CDR3 coding DNA: TGTGCCAGCAGCTACCAATCAGATCAGCCCCAGCATTTT.

This clonotype was detected only a few times. This sequence joins TRBV7-6 and TRBJ2-7, with 7 bases that match TRBD1. The CDR3 consists of 14 residues. Germline V CDR1 and CDR2: SGHVS, FNYEAQ. V was clipped by 5 bases and J by 3 bases; unmatched bases: 7. The CDR3 is CASSPGTAIYEQYF. CDR3 sequence (DNA): TGTGCCAGCAGCCCCGGGACAGCCATCTACGAGCAGTACTTC.

The CDR3 here is CASSEALRGYEQYF. The CDR3 nucleotides read TGTGCCAGCAGTGAAGCGCTTCGGGGATACGAGCAGTACTTC. The J gene is TRBJ2-7, the V gene TRBV2; perhaps TRBD2 as D (5 bases). Per germline, CDR1 SNHLY and CDR2 FYNNEI. Deletions cut 0 bases from V and 4 bases from J, with 10 bases between. The CDR3 extends over 14 amino acids.

This rearrangement joins TRBV11-2 to TRBJ1-5; D is uncertain. V lost 1 base, J lost 3 bases, and 13 bases lay in between. Germline V gives CDR1 SGHAT, CDR2 FQNNGV. CDR3 length equals 16 residues. For the CDR3, the DNA is TGTGCCAGCAGCTTAGGGTCCGGGAGGGACAATCAGCCCCAGCATTTT. This encodes CASSLGSGRDNQPQHF.

This sequence joins TRBV7-9 and TRBJ2-7, with 10 bases fitting TRBD2. V lost 4 bases and J lost 3; bases outside the gene matches: 3. Germline V CDR1 and CDR2: SEHNR, FQNEAQ (reference sequence). The CDR3 length is 14 residues. The CDR3 nucleotides read TGTGCCAGCAGCTCGATAGCGGGGGGCTACGAGCAGTACTTC. It is translated as CASSSIAGGYEQYF. Full variable domain (remainder filled in from reference TRBV7-9 and TRBJ2-7): DTGVSQNPRHKITKRGQNVTFRCDPISEHNRLYWYRQTLGQGPEFLTYFQNEAQLEKSRLLSDRFSAERPKGSFSTLEIQRTEQGDSAMYLCASSSIAGGYEQYFGPGTRLTVT.

This clonotype was picked up a small number of times. V gene TRBV29-1 combines with J gene TRBJ2-7; the D gene is possibly TRBD2 (5 bases). Germline assignment: CDR1 SQVTM and CDR2 ANQGSEA. The V gene lost 7 bases and the J gene lost 2 bases, with 15 bases spanning the gap. This CDR3 is built from 13 residues. The CDR3 spells CSGIKAETYEQYF. CDR3 coding DNA: TGCAGCGGAATAAAAGCGGAGACCTACGAGCAGTACTTC.

This clonotype has ten or more counts. This chain links TRBV6-5 with TRBJ2-7; tentatively, D is TRBD2 (7 bases). Germline V lookup: CDR1 MNHEY, CDR2 SVGAGI. This CDR3 region has 14 residues. Trimming pared 9 bases from V and 5 bases from J, leaving 20 bases between. This CDR3 reads CASGGAREANEQYF. In DNA, the CDR3 is TGTGCCAGTGGGGGGGCTCGGGAAGCGAACGAGCAGTACTTC.

The sample holds a few counts of this clonotype. The chain joins TRBV29-1 to TRBJ2-3, with D possibly being TRBD2 (6 bases). The CDR3 runs 13 residues. Germline V CDR1 and CDR2: SQVTM, ANQGSEA. Trimming took off 3 bases at V and 3 bases at J, with 10 bases between the two ends. Here the CDR3 reads CSVEAGLTDTQYF. The CDR3 nucleotides read TGCAGCGTTGAGGCGGGGCTAACAGATACGCAGTATTTT.

The chain links TRBV29-1 to TRBJ2-1, with 11 bases matching TRBD2. Unmatched junction bases numbered 15, after V lost 7 bases and J lost 7 bases. CDR1 and CDR2 from the germline V gene are SQVTM and ANQGSEA. There are 16 residues in the CDR3. In nucleotides, the CDR3 is TGCAGCGGCGTGGGTACAGGGACTAGCGGAATGAATGAGCAGTTCTTC. Its translation is CSGVGTGTSGMNEQFF.